The rows below give T cell receptor beta chains drawn from one sample of a study of T cell changes during pregnancy in multiple sclerosis. Repertoires were generated with immunoSEQ multiplex PCR, while TCRdb's copy carries only in-frame clones and drops some. The table lists about 40,000 clones, approximately 94% of them singletons, with about 0.34% in the top ten. The sequencing used CD4+ T cells from peripheral blood mononuclear cells, collected after pregnancy. These receptors were obtained from a female donor with multiple sclerosis, enrolled in a pregnancy study. The conserved cysteine and the conserved F or W are not part of the CDR3 here. Each record gives: CDR3 length, V gene, J gene, CDR3 protein.

length: 10; V: TRBV10-3; J: TRBJ2-5; CDR3: ATRQVEETQY
length: 15; V: TRBV14; J: TRBJ1-2; CDR3: ASSQAGAGAITYGYT
length: 14; V: TRBV7-9; J: TRBJ2-7; CDR3: ASSLGLGQGAGEQY
length: 12; V: TRBV2; J: TRBJ1-2; CDR3: ASSDVGAEYGYT
length: 11; V: TRBV6-5; J: TRBJ2-3; CDR3: ASSYSNQGTQY
length: 12; V: TRBV30; J: TRBJ1-6; CDR3: AASPGQGISPLH
length: 14; V: TRBV27; J: TRBJ2-1; CDR3: ASSLGPASGYNEQF
length: 12; V: TRBV5-1; J: TRBJ1-1; CDR3: ASSLRVPGTEAF
length: 11; V: TRBV19; J: TRBJ1-2; CDR3: ASSQTGGYGYT
length: 13; V: TRBV6-5; J: TRBJ2-5; CDR3: ASSLRVGGVETQY
length: 13; V: TRBV7-6; J: TRBJ2-7; CDR3: ASSLGGGVPYEQY
length: 13; V: TRBV19; J: TRBJ1-4; CDR3: ASSISRQGREKLF
length: 13; V: TRBV18; J: TRBJ2-7; CDR3: ASSRTGEGSYEQY
length: 11; V: TRBV7-9; J: TRBJ1-2; CDR3: ASRGGFAYGYT
length: 13; V: TRBV19; J: TRBJ1-5; CDR3: ASSIGGDNNQPQH
length: 11; V: TRBV2; J: TRBJ2-7; CDR3: ASSGQGRNEQY
length: 14; V: TRBV7-2; J: TRBJ2-1; CDR3: ASSGPGNGPLNEQF
length: 11; V: TRBV6-5; J: TRBJ1-1; CDR3: ASSYRQGPEAF
length: 14; V: TRBV28; J: TRBJ2-1; CDR3: ASSSPGTRPDNEQF
length: 11; V: TRBV10-1; J: TRBJ2-7; CDR3: ASSAQFEHEQY
length: 10; V: TRBV6-6; J: TRBJ1-2; CDR3: ASSYSEGGYT
length: 13; V: TRBV5-4; J: TRBJ1-4; CDR3: ASSSGQTPNEKLF
length: 12; V: TRBV6-5; J: TRBJ1-5; CDR3: ASTTRPGDQPQH
length: 14; V: TRBV4-2; J: TRBJ2-1; CDR3: ASSQGFGTGSHEQF
length: 12; V: TRBV2; J: TRBJ2-5; CDR3: ASRVLAGQETQY
length: 11; V: TRBV29-1; J: TRBJ1-2; CDR3: SVVVSTGGSYT
length: 10; V: TRBV5-1; J: TRBJ1-1; CDR3: ASSFSDSEAF
length: 13; V: TRBV7-9; J: TRBJ2-7; CDR3: ASSSFRGRSYEQY
length: 15; V: TRBV2; J: TRBJ1-6; CDR3: ASSQNPGQSYNSPLH
length: 13; V: TRBV2; J: TRBJ2-5; CDR3: ASSQGQGLGETQY
length: 15; V: TRBV5-6; J: TRBJ2-5; CDR3: ASSLRLAGGYSETQY
length: 13; V: TRBV5-8; J: TRBJ2-2; CDR3: ASSLTGINTGELF
length: 12; V: TRBV10-3; J: TRBJ1-1; CDR3: AISARGPNTEAF
length: 16; V: TRBV7-9; J: TRBJ2-3; CDR3: ASSLASARGDYTDTQY
length: 13; V: TRBV5-1; J: TRBJ1-6; CDR3: ASTKENRLNSPLH
length: 15; V: TRBV14; J: TRBJ2-5; CDR3: ASSPRDRSSRPETQY
length: 13; V: TRBV4-1; J: TRBJ2-2; CDR3: ASSQPTGRPGELF
length: 13; V: TRBV11-1; J: TRBJ2-7; CDR3: ASSLATVSSYEQY
length: 14; V: TRBV5-4; J: TRBJ2-1; CDR3: ASSIQRGDSYNEQF
length: 12; V: TRBV29-1; J: TRBJ1-2; CDR3: SVEGPGGSYGYT
length: 14; V: TRBV18; J: TRBJ2-3; CDR3: ASSPGLAGAGDTQY
length: 13; V: TRBV5-6; J: TRBJ1-2; CDR3: ASSLIRPGDYGYT
length: 12; V: TRBV6-5; J: TRBJ2-1; CDR3: ASRVGGSYNEQF
length: 12; V: TRBV27; J: TRBJ1-2; CDR3: ASRFHLGQGGYT
length: 13; V: TRBV18; J: TRBJ1-3; CDR3: ASSLGSPSGNTIY
length: 9; V: TRBV29-1; J: TRBJ1-4; CDR3: SGQGAEKLF
length: 13; V: TRBV10-3; J: TRBJ1-2; CDR3: AVQAVTERNYGYT
length: 11; V: TRBV4-1; J: TRBJ1-6; CDR3: ASSPTGTTPLH
length: 11; V: TRBV19; J: TRBJ1-6; CDR3: ASSIDPGTPLH
length: 12; V: TRBV7-2; J: TRBJ1-4; CDR3: ASSRGGVVEKLF
length: 12; V: TRBV5-1; J: TRBJ2-3; CDR3: ASKHSGVTDTQY
length: 13; V: TRBV6-6; J: TRBJ2-5; CDR3: ASSSSDRGGETQY
length: 10; V: TRBV5-6; J: TRBJ2-7; CDR3: ASSLAKSEQY
length: 12; V: TRBV4-2; J: TRBJ1-2; CDR3: ASSQDGGRPGYT